The 28 T cell receptor beta chains below come from one sample, sequenced in a study of lymphopenia after photon versus proton radiotherapy. The table came from immunoSEQ multiplex PCR; TCRdb's copy has only in-frame clones and leaves some out. This sample yields roughly 58,000 clones, of which around 90% are seen a single time; 10% to 15% belongs to the top ten. Sequenced here: peripheral blood, sampled from a patient treated with proton-based radiotherapy. Receptor source: a man older than 75 with esophageal cancer.

The V gene is TRBV2, the J gene TRBJ2-5; 7 nucleotides line up with TRBD2. Germline V gene sequence: CDR1 SNHLY, CDR2 FYNNEI. V was pared by 6 bases and J by 5 bases, with 9 bases of the junction left unmatched. The length of the CDR3 is 14 residues. The CDR3 DNA follows: TGTGCCAGCAGCCAACGGACTAGTGGGGAGACCCAGTACTTC. Translated: CASSQRTSGETQYF. Supplemented by reference TRBV2 and TRBJ2-5, the full variable domain reads EPEVTQTPSHQVTQMGQEVILRCVPISNHLYFYWYRQILGQKVEFLVSFYNNEISEKSEIFDDQFSVERPDGSNFTLKIRSTKLEDSAMYFCASSQRTSGETQYFGPGTRLLVL.

This chain connects TRBV7-9 to TRBJ2-1; D uncertain. Germline-derived CDR1 and CDR2 are SEHNR and FQNEAQ (reference sequence). This CDR3 spans 12 amino acids. Trimming left V 4 bases short and J 7 bases short, with 8 bases between. The CDR3 loop is CASSSSTNEQFF. In nucleotides, the CDR3 is TGTGCCAGCAGCTCAAGCACAAATGAGCAGTTCTTC.

This chain uses TRBV5-1 with TRBJ2-1; 8 bases match TRBD2. The CDR3 consists of 16 residues. V trimming: 0 bases; J trimming: 8 bases; junction bases outside the gene matches: 10. Germline CDR1 SGHRS, CDR2 YFSETQ. CDR3 region: CASSLALRGALDEQFF. CDR3 coding DNA: TGCGCCAGCAGCTTGGCCTTGCGGGGGGCGCTGGATGAGCAGTTCTTC.

This chain links TRBV19 with TRBJ1-4; 11 nucleotides align to TRBD1. The CDR3 totals 16 residues. The V and J ends lost 7 bases and 6 bases, in that order; junction bases with no gene match: 10. The germline V gene encodes CDR1 LNHDA and CDR2 SQIVND (reference sequence). CDR3 DNA sequence: TGTGCCAGTACCAGAGGACAGGGGGCGAATCATGAAAAACTGTTTTTT. This gives the protein CASTRGQGANHEKLFF.

The CDR3 sequence: CASRRGRNQPQHF. The DNA for the CDR3 is TGTGCCAGTAGAAGGGGCCGCAATCAGCCCCAGCATTTT. The genes are TRBV19 and TRBJ1-5, with D possibly TRBD1 on 5 matching bases. The CDR3 has 13 amino acids. The germline V gene has CDR1 LNHDA and CDR2 SQIVND (reference sequence). V was trimmed by 6 bases and J by 2 bases, leaving 8 bases between them.

This chain connects TRBV7-2 to TRBJ2-2, with D tentatively TRBD1 (5 bases). Between the trimmed V and J ends, which lost 5 bases and 4 bases, there was a span of 8 bases. The CDR3 covers 13 residues. Looked up from germline, CDR1 is SGHTA and CDR2 is FQGNSA. The CDR3 DNA sequence: TGTGCCAGCAGCGTGGGGCCCACCGGGGAGCTGTTTTTT. Translation: CASSVGPTGELFF.

This chain joins TRBV5-3 and TRBJ1-4; D is uncertain. TRBV5-3 is reported as an ORF; its role is uncertain. The CDR3 is 11 amino acids. Trimming removed 0 bases from V and 10 bases from J, with 4 bases in between. DNA of the CDR3: TGTGCCAGAAGCTTGGAGGGAAAACTGTTTTTT. It specifies CARSLEGKLFF.

The genes are TRBV5-1 and TRBJ2-3, with 10 bases identical to TRBD2. Trimming cost V 5 bases and J 3 bases; bases outside gene matches: 9. Germline lookup yields CDR1 SGHRS and CDR2 YFSETQ. CDR3 size: 16 residues. CDR3 DNA sequence: TGCGCCAGCAGTATTCGAGCGGGGGGGCCAACAGATACGCAGTATTTT. This codes for CASSIRAGGPTDTQYF. Supplemented by reference TRBV5-1 and TRBJ2-3, the full variable domain reads KAGVTQTPRYLIKTRGQQVTLSCSPISGHRSVSWYQQTPGQGLQFLFEYFSETQRNKGNFPGRFSGRQFSNSRSEMNVSTLELGDSALYLCASSIRAGGPTDTQYFGPGTRLTVL.

This clone appeared a single time. This chain joins TRBV10-3 and TRBJ2-3; D may be TRBD2 (6 bases). V shed 0 bases and J shed 4 bases, with 11 bases lying between them. Germline V lookup: CDR1 ENHRY, CDR2 SYGVKD. This CDR3 is built from 15 residues. The CDR3 region has the DNA TGTGCCATCAGTGAGTCAGGCGGGGTATCAGATACGCAGTATTTT. Its translation is CAISESGGVSDTQYF.

This chain links TRBV30 with TRBJ2-7, with D perhaps matching TRBD1 (7 bases). CDR1 and CDR2 from the germline V gene are GTSNPN and SVGIG (reference sequence). This CDR3 comprises 13 residues. V was trimmed by 3 bases and J by 2 bases, leaving 11 bases between them. In DNA form, the CDR3 reads TGTGCCTGGAGGGGAGGACAGGCCTACGAGCAGTACTTC. Translating gives CAWRGGQAYEQYF.

This chain joins TRBV19 and TRBJ2-1, with a weak D call TRBD2 (7 bases). Germline CDR1 and CDR2: LNHDA and SQIVND (reference sequence). This CDR3 has 15 residues. V was cut by 6 bases and J by 3 bases, with 15 bases left in between. The CDR3 DNA follows: TGTGCCAGTAGAACCGGGGGGCGCCTCTACAATGAGCAGTTCTTC. Protein product: CASRTGGRLYNEQFF.

CDR3 sequence: CASSSGQVGSLLDSSYNSPLHF. CDR3 bases: TGCGCCAGCAGCTCTGGACAGGTTGGGTCTTTATTGGACAGCTCCTATAATTCACCCCTCCACTTT. The chain recombines TRBV5-1 with TRBJ1-6; 7 bases map to TRBD1. Per germline, CDR1 SGHRS and CDR2 YFSETQ. The trim removed 3 bases at V and 0 bases at J, leaving 21 bases unmatched. The CDR3 runs to 22 residues.

The rearrangement uses TRBV7-3 and TRBJ1-3; 12 bases match TRBD1. The germline V gene encodes CDR1 SGHTA and CDR2 FQGTGA. V gave up 2 bases and J gave up 4 bases; unmatched junction bases: 3. There are 16 residues in the CDR3. The CDR3 nucleotides read TGTGCCAGCAGCTTACAGGGACAGGGGGCCGGAAACACCATATATTTT. Residues: CASSLQGQGAGNTIYF.

The chain links TRBV15 to TRBJ2-2, with TRBD1 identical over 8 bases. The V gene end was trimmed by 5 bases and the J gene end by 8 bases; junction bases not matched to a gene: 7. The germline gives CDR1 LNHNV, CDR2 YYDKDF (reference sequence). This CDR3 region has 14 residues. Written as DNA, the CDR3 is TGTGCCACCAGCCTAAGGACAGGGCTAGGGGAGCTGTTTTTT. It translates to CATSLRTGLGELFF.

This rearrangement joins TRBV7-8 to TRBJ1-4; 8 nucleotides match TRBD1. The CDR3 sequence is 16 residues long. With V trimmed by 5 bases and J by 8 bases, 13 bases remained unmatched. CDR1 is SGHVS and CDR2 is FQNEAQ in the germline V gene. CDR3 nucleotides: TGTGCCAGCAGCCAATTCGGGACAGGCGGGCGCGAAAAACTGTTTTTT. This sequence encodes CASSQFGTGGREKLFF.

The J gene is TRBJ1-3, the V gene TRBV25-1; D is perhaps TRBD1 (6 bases). With 3 bases removed from V and 0 bases from J, the gap between germline ends came to 9 bases. This CDR3 spans 15 amino acids. Germline CDR1 is MGHDK and CDR2 is SYGVNS. This CDR3 is CASSEIGGSGNTIYF. The CDR3 region has the DNA TGTGCCAGCAGTGAGATAGGGGGCTCTGGAAACACCATATATTTT.

V usage is TRBV6-4 and J usage is TRBJ2-1; D perhaps matches TRBD2 (6 bases). V was shortened by 0 bases and J by 4 bases, with 10 bases between the two germline ends. Looked up from germline, CDR1 is MRHNA and CDR2 is SNTAGT. This CDR3 comprises 15 residues. The CDR3 nucleotides are TGTGCCAGCAGTGACTCGTCGGGGGAATACAATGAGCAGTTCTTC. Its protein product is CASSDSSGEYNEQFF.

The chain joins TRBV9 to TRBJ2-5; no reliable D call. Trimming pared 3 bases from V and 1 base from J, leaving 10 bases between. This CDR3 spans 14 amino acids. Germline loops: CDR1 SGDLS, CDR2 YYNGEE. DNA for the CDR3: TGTGCCAGCAGCGCCACTTTTGGCCAAGAGACCCAGTACTTC. Encoded protein: CASSATFGQETQYF.

J is TRBJ2-6 and V is TRBV5-1; 9 positions agree with TRBD1. V lost 4 bases, J lost 2 bases, and 4 bases stayed unmatched. Per the germline V gene, CDR1 is SGHRS and CDR2 is YFSETQ. The CDR3 length is 16 residues. The CDR3 coding sequence is TGCGCCAGCAGCGACAGGGGGTCTACTGGGGCCAACGTCCTGACTTTC. It encodes CASSDRGSTGANVLTF.

The chain carries TRBV5-1 and TRBJ2-7; 10 bases match TRBD1. Germline V gene sequence: CDR1 SGHRS, CDR2 YFSETQ. The CDR3 runs to 16 residues. The ends lost 2 bases at V and 4 bases at J; junction bases unmatched: 9. CDR3 DNA: TGCGCCAGCAGCTTACTCTCGGGACAGGGGCTTTACGAGCAGTACTTC. Translating gives CASSLLSGQGLYEQYF.

This clone was seen a handful of times. This rearrangement joins TRBV7-3 to TRBJ1-1; 8 bases map to TRBD1. The CDR3 spans 13 residues. V gave up 5 bases and J gave up 6 bases; unmatched junction bases: 5. CDR1 and CDR2 from the germline V gene are SGHTA and FQGTGA. The CDR3 coding sequence is TGTGCCAGCAGCCCACAGGGGGTTGCTGAAGCTTTCTTT. Protein product: CASSPQGVAEAFF.

The chain has TRBV19 and TRBJ1-3, with TRBD1 matching over 10 bases. CDR1 is LNHDA and CDR2 is SQIVND in the germline V gene (reference sequence). The V segment lost 8 bases and the J segment 2 bases; nucleotides outside the gene matches: 9. The CDR3 is made up of 16 amino acids. The CDR3 DNA is TGTGCCAGTCGAAACCTTGGACAGGGGGCTGGAAACACCATATATTTT. It encodes CASRNLGQGAGNTIYF.

The J gene is TRBJ2-5, the V gene TRBV9, with D possibly TRBD2 on 5 matching bases. V was trimmed by 3 bases and J by 5 bases, leaving 14 bases between them. CDR1 and CDR2 (germline): SGDLS, YYNGEE. This CDR3 spans 14 amino acids. The CDR3 sequence: CASSEVGEVETQYF. In nucleotides, the CDR3 is TGTGCCAGCAGCGAAGTCGGGGAAGTCGAGACCCAGTACTTC. Full variable domain (rest looked up from reference TRBV9 and TRBJ2-5): DSGVTQTPKHLITATGQRVTLRCSPRSGDLSVYWYQQSLDQGLQFLIQYYNGEERAKGNILERFSAQQFPDLHSELNLSSLELGDSALYFCASSEVGEVETQYFGPGTRLLVL.

This clone was counted only a few times. This CDR3 is CASSPEVAVRYNEQFF. CDR3 nucleotide sequence: TGTGCCAGCAGCCCAGAGGTGGCGGTTCGGTACAATGAGCAGTTCTTC. The rearrangement links TRBV9 to TRBJ2-1, with D unresolved. CDR1 SGDLS and CDR2 YYNGEE come from the germline V gene. This CDR3 region has 16 residues. Trimming left V 4 bases short and J 4 bases short, with 18 bases between.

The gene calls are TRBV11-2 and TRBJ1-1; D not certain. Germline loops: CDR1 SGHAT, CDR2 FQNNGV. Trimming removed 4 bases at V and 3 bases at J, with 6 bases between. The CDR3 extends over 12 amino acids. The CDR3 DNA reads as TGTGCCAGCAGCTGGAGAGACACTGAAGCTTTCTTT. Protein product: CASSWRDTEAFF.

The rearrangement links TRBV11-2 to TRBJ1-5, with D unclear. With 0 bases removed from V and 2 bases from J, the gap between germline ends came to 8 bases. This CDR3 spans 15 amino acids. Looked up from germline, CDR1 is SGHAT and CDR2 is FQNNGV. The CDR3 DNA is TGTGCCAGCAGCTTAGAAGGGCGCGGCAATCAGCCCCAGCATTTT. Its protein product is CASSLEGRGNQPQHF.

The chain links TRBV30 to TRBJ2-7; D ambiguous. This CDR3 contains 14 residues. V lost 5 bases and J 1 base, leaving 15 bases between the germline ends. Looked up from germline, CDR1 is GTSNPN and CDR2 is SVGIG (reference sequence). DNA of the CDR3: TGTGCCTGGTCGGCGAGATCACTTTCCTACGAGCAGTACTTC. Translated, it gives CAWSARSLSYEQYF.

The chain combines TRBV4-1 with TRBJ2-6, with D possibly being TRBD1 (6 bases). The V gene lost 1 base and the J gene lost 2 bases, with 15 bases spanning the gap. This CDR3 has 18 residues. The V gene's germline CDR1 is MGHRA and CDR2 YSYEKL. The DNA of the CDR3 is TGCGCCAGCAGCCAAGGAGGCAGGGGAAGGACTGGGGCCAACGTCCTGACTTTC. Protein sequence: CASSQGGRGRTGANVLTF.